Listed here are 18 T cell receptor beta chains from one sample, sequenced in a study of beta chain features in type 1 diabetes. Study results and caveats: Type 1 diabetes patients had TCRB CDR3s that were shorter (moderately but significantly so) in all four CD4+ subsets.

No cognate antigen is known for these TCRs. Sequencing targeted expressed TCRB transcripts, as all isolated RNA had been reverse transcribed. The assay was immunoSEQ multiplex PCR, and TCRdb's table has in-frame clones only and misses some. The sample has under 250,000 clones, about 15% seen once; the top ten hold approximately 0.018%. The material sequenced was naive CD4+ T cells from blood. These receptors were collected from a man aged 25-45 years with type 1 diabetes.

This clone has a handful of counts. The chain carries TRBV30 and TRBJ2-7; 9 bases line up with TRBD1. The germline gives CDR1 GTSNPN, CDR2 SVGIG (reference sequence). The CDR3 is made up of 17 amino acids. V gave up 2 bases and J gave up 6 bases; unmatched junction bases: 17. In nucleotides, the CDR3 is TGTGCCTGGAGTAACCGGGACAGGGCGCGTAAGGAGTCCGAGCAGTACTTC. Protein: CAWSNRDRARKESEQYF.

This sequence joins TRBV5-1 and TRBJ2-1, with 9 bases identical to TRBD2. After removal of 1 base from V and 5 bases from J, the junction contained 4 bases not matched to a gene. Germline-derived CDR1 and CDR2 are SGHRS and YFSETQ. This CDR3 contains 15 residues. CDR3 DNA: TGCGCCAGCAGCTTGCGGGCGGGAGGGAACAATGAGCAGTTCTTC. Protein sequence: CASSLRAGGNNEQFF. Full variable domain (rest looked up from reference TRBV5-1 and TRBJ2-1): KAGVTQTPRYLIKTRGQQVTLSCSPISGHRSVSWYQQTPGQGLQFLFEYFSETQRNKGNFPGRFSGRQFSNSRSEMNVSTLELGDSALYLCASSLRAGGNNEQFFGPGTRLTVL.

This clone has more than one count but fewer than ten. Other DNA sequences in the same sample also yield this CDR3. This chain connects TRBV18 to TRBJ1-2; possibly TRBD1 for D (6 bases). V was trimmed by 3 bases and J by 7 bases, leaving 9 bases between them. Germline CDR1 and CDR2: KGHSH and LQKENI. CDR3 length equals 12 residues. CDR3: CASSPDRSGYTF. CDR3 coding DNA: TGTGCCAGCTCACCGGACAGATCTGGCTACACCTTC.

This clone was counted between two and nine times. The chain employs TRBV30 and TRBJ1-2; possible D gene TRBD1, 5 bases. Trimming took off 7 bases at V and 8 bases at J, with 14 bases between the two ends. Per the germline V gene, CDR1 is GTSNPN and CDR2 is SVGIG (reference sequence). The CDR3 has 11 residues. CDR3 bases: TGTGCCTCGACAGCATATTTGGGCTACACCTTC. Protein product: CASTAYLGYTF.

This chain links TRBV2 with TRBJ2-1, with D perhaps TRBD2 (6 bases). Germline CDR1 is SNHLY and CDR2 is FYNNEI. Trimming removed 3 bases at V and 3 bases at J, with 15 bases between. The length of the CDR3 is 16 residues. The CDR3 loop reads CASSEAGGGIYNEQFF. The CDR3 bases are TGTGCCAGCAGTGAGGCGGGCGGAGGGATCTACAATGAGCAGTTCTTC.

For the CDR3, the DNA is TGTGCCAGCAGCTTAGTAGGGACAGACAGCACAGATACGCAGTATTTT. Translation: CASSLVGTDSTDTQYF. The V and J genes are TRBV7-2 and TRBJ2-3; 7 bases map to TRBD1. The CDR3 extends over 16 amino acids. Trimming cost V 1 base and J 0 bases; bases outside gene matches: 4. Germline CDR1 and CDR2: SGHTA and FQGNSA.

This clone turned up a few times. V gene TRBV5-4 combines with J gene TRBJ2-1; 7 nucleotides agree with TRBD2. The germline gives CDR1 SGHNT, CDR2 YYREEE (reference sequence). V trimming: 0 bases; J trimming: 6 bases; junction bases outside the gene matches: 9. The CDR3 has 16 residues. The CDR3 spells CASSLARAGGSNEQFF. The CDR3 DNA sequence: TGTGCCAGCAGCTTGGCCCGGGCAGGCGGGAGCAATGAGCAGTTCTTC.

This chain joins TRBV6-5 and TRBJ1-6; TRBD1 matches at 7 bases. In germline, CDR1 is MNHEY, CDR2 SVGAGI. The CDR3 spans 15 residues. The V segment lost 7 bases and the J segment 4 bases; nucleotides outside the gene matches: 7. CDR3 loop: CASTQDRSYNSPLHF. The DNA of the CDR3 is TGTGCCAGCACCCAGGACAGGTCTTATAATTCACCCCTCCACTTT.

The chain combines TRBV7-9 with TRBJ1-2, with D possibly matching TRBD1 (5 bases). The ends were cut back, 1 base at V and 6 bases at J, with 9 bases in the middle. Germline loops: CDR1 SEHNR, CDR2 FQNEAQ (reference sequence). CDR3 length equals 13 residues. In DNA form, the CDR3 reads TGTGCCAGCAGCTTAGACAGGTCCCATGGCTACACCTTC. This sequence encodes CASSLDRSHGYTF.

This clone was seen a few times. The chain couples TRBV2 to TRBJ1-6, with 9 positions matching TRBD1. Germline V gene sequence: CDR1 SNHLY, CDR2 FYNNEI. This CDR3 spans 19 amino acids. V lost 0 bases, J lost 5 bases, and 11 bases stayed unmatched. The CDR3 reads CASSEALTGQGRNNSPLHF. The CDR3 DNA reads TGTGCCAGCAGTGAAGCGCTTACTGGACAGGGGCGGAATAATTCACCCCTCCACTTT.

This clone turned up a few times. J is TRBJ1-4 and V is TRBV6-5, with no clear D. CDR3 size: 13 residues. Germline-derived CDR1 and CDR2 are MNHEY and SVGAGI. The V end lost 0 bases, the J end lost 11 bases, and 10 bases lay between the germline ends. CDR3 in amino acids: CASSYSMGDKLFF. CDR3 bases: TGTGCCAGCAGTTACTCGATGGGAGACAAACTGTTTTTT.

This clone has only a few counts. V is TRBV19 and J is TRBJ1-5; the D is unclear. Trimming removed 4 bases at V and 7 bases at J, with 11 bases between. The CDR3 has 13 residues. In germline, CDR1 is LNHDA, CDR2 SQIVND (reference sequence). The CDR3 nucleotides read TGTGCCAGTAGTAACAATGGAGACCAGCCCCAGCATTTT. Translation: CASSNNGDQPQHF.

This clone was observed a handful of times. The chain couples TRBV7-2 to TRBJ2-3; TRBD2 might be the D (6 bases). Trimming left V 3 bases short and J 4 bases short, with 8 bases between. This CDR3 region has 13 residues. Germline lookup yields CDR1 SGHTA and CDR2 FQGNSA. The CDR3 sequence is CASSFWGADTQYF. The CDR3 DNA reads TGTGCCAGCAGCTTTTGGGGGGCAGATACGCAGTATTTT.

This clone has more than one count but fewer than ten. The chain employs TRBV29-1 and TRBJ2-2; TRBD2 aligns across 9 bases. This CDR3 contains 16 residues. Germline V gene lookup returns CDR1 SQVTM and CDR2 ANQGSEA. V trimming: 4 bases; J trimming: 2 bases; junction bases outside the gene matches: 8. The CDR3 protein is CSVGDSGGPNTGELFF. The CDR3 DNA follows: TGCAGCGTTGGAGATAGCGGGGGCCCTAACACCGGGGAGCTGTTTTTT.

This clone turned up a few times. This chain links TRBV28 with TRBJ1-2; D is unclear. The CDR3 runs to 13 residues. The V gene lost 7 bases and the J gene lost 5 bases, with 14 bases spanning the gap. Germline V gene sequence: CDR1 MDHEN, CDR2 SYDVKM. CDR3 residues: CASINNEGYGYTF. Written as DNA, the CDR3 is TGTGCCAGCATCAACAACGAGGGATATGGCTACACCTTC.

This clone was counted only a few times. V and J are TRBV19 and TRBJ2-2; 10 positions match TRBD1. After removal of 5 bases from V and 6 bases from J, the junction contained 6 bases not matched to a gene. The CDR3 has 15 amino acids. Germline V gene sequence: CDR1 LNHDA, CDR2 SQIVND (reference sequence). CDR3 nucleotide sequence: TGTGCCAGTAGTCTTTTGACAGGGGGCTCCGGGGAGCTGTTTTTT. This codes for CASSLLTGGSGELFF.

This clone was seen a handful of times. The J gene is TRBJ1-2, the V gene TRBV19; D is ambiguous. The V gene's germline CDR1 is LNHDA and CDR2 SQIVND (reference sequence). This CDR3 region has 14 residues. The V end was cut by 6 bases, the J end by 0 bases, with 11 bases between. Here the CDR3 reads CASSPRGSNYGYTF. CDR3 in DNA: TGTGCCAGTAGCCCCCGCGGCTCTAACTATGGCTACACCTTC.

V and J are TRBV15 and TRBJ1-4; D unclear. Trimming removed 2 bases from V and 0 bases from J, with 16 bases in between. From germline, CDR1 is LNHNV and CDR2 YYDKDF (reference sequence). The CDR3 runs to 18 residues. As DNA, the CDR3 is TGTGCCACCAGCAGAACCTCAACTAGCGATGCAACTAATGAAAAACTGTTTTTT. Amino acid sequence: CATSRTSTSDATNEKLFF.